The 6 T cell receptor beta chains below come from one sample, sequenced in a study of OX40 agonist ivuxolimab in advanced cancers. Profiling relied on immunoSEQ multiplex PCR, and the TCRdb table lists in-frame clones only, not all of them. This table has 15,000 to 25,000 clones, about 83% appearing once. The material sequenced was CD4+ or CD8+ T cells sorted from blood, taken in a trial of the OX40 agonist ivuxolimab. These receptors originate from an adult with an advanced solid tumor such as melanoma, head and neck, liver or kidney cancer.

This clone has a handful of counts. This rearrangement joins TRBV15 to TRBJ1-5; D unresolved. The V gene's germline CDR1 is LNHNV and CDR2 YYDKDF (reference sequence). The CDR3 is made up of 13 amino acids. Trimming removed 2 bases from V and 3 bases from J, with 5 bases in between. DNA of the CDR3: TGTGCCACCAGCAGACAGTACAATCAGCCCCAGCATTTT. Translation gives CATSRQYNQPQHF.

The sample holds a few counts of this clone. The rearrangement joins TRBV5-4 to TRBJ2-5; D could derive from TRBD1 or TRBD2 (6 bases each). CDR3 length equals 14 residues. Germline V lookup: CDR1 SGHNT, CDR2 YYREEE (reference sequence). V was pared by 4 bases and J by 4 bases, with 14 bases between. CDR3 region: CASSIRGQTETQYF. For the CDR3, the DNA is TGTGCCAGCAGCATACGGGGGCAAACAGAGACCCAGTACTTC.

The chain recombines TRBV10-3 with TRBJ2-6; D remains unclear. Per the germline V gene, CDR1 is ENHRY and CDR2 is SYGVKD. Trimming took 5 bases from V and 0 from J, leaving 11 bases between them. This CDR3 contains 16 residues. The CDR3 protein is CAISPLIGSGANVLTF. CDR3 coding DNA: TGTGCCATCAGTCCGTTAATCGGCTCTGGGGCCAACGTCCTGACTTTC.

The rearrangement links TRBV27 to TRBJ2-1; D possibly uses TRBD1 or TRBD2 (5 bases each). V lost 6 bases, J lost 5 bases, and 17 bases lay in between. CDR1 and CDR2 (germline): MNHEY, SMNVEV (reference sequence). The CDR3 consists of 15 residues. The CDR3 nucleotides read TGTGCCAGCAGCCCCGGGACCCCAGGTAACAATGAGCAGTTCTTC. The encoded protein is CASSPGTPGNNEQFF.

This clone was recorded a few times. This sequence joins TRBV4-3 and TRBJ2-7, with D tentatively TRBD2 (5 bases). Trimming took 4 bases from V and 2 from J, leaving 12 bases between them. This CDR3 is 14 amino acids long. Germline V lookup: CDR1 LGHNA, CDR2 YSLEER. CDR3 region: CASSPFSGTYEQYF. The CDR3 DNA is TGCGCCAGCAGCCCCTTCAGCGGAACCTACGAGCAGTACTTC.

This clone was seen more than once but under ten times. This chain uses TRBV5-4 with TRBJ2-6; a weak D match, TRBD2 (6 bases). Germline CDR1 SGHNT, CDR2 YYREEE (reference sequence). CDR3 length: 15 residues. The V gene lost 4 bases and the J gene lost 2 bases, with 10 bases spanning the gap. The CDR3 loop reads CASSPAGTGANVLTF. CDR3 bases: TGTGCCAGCAGCCCGGCGGGGACTGGGGCCAACGTCCTGACTTTC.